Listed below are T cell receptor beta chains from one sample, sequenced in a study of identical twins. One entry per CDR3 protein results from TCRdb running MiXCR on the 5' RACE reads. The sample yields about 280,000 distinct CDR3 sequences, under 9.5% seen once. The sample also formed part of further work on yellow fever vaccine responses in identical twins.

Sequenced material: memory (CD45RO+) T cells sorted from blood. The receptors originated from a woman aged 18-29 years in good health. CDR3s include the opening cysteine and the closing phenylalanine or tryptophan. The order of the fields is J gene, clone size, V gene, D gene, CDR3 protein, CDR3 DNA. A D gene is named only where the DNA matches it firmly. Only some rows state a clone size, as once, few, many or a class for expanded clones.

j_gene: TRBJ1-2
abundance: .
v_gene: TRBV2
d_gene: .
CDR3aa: CASSELGVDYGYTF
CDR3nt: TGTGCCAGCAGTGAACTGGGCGTTGACTATGGCTACACCTTC

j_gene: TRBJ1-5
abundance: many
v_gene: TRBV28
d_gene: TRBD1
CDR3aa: CASRSDRESSNQPQHF
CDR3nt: TGTGCCAGCAGATCAGACAGGGAATCTAGTAATCAGCCCCAGCATTTT

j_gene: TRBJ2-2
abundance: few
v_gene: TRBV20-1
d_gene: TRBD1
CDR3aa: CSAFPGTGNTGELFF
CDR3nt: TGCAGTGCCTTCCCAGGGACAGGGAACACCGGGGAGCTGTTTTTT

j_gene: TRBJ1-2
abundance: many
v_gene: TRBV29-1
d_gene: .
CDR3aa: CSVVQGIDGYTF
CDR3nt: TGCAGCGTCGTCCAGGGGATAGATGGCTACACCTTC

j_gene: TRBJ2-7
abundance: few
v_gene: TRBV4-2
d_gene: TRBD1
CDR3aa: CASSQEKGQSYEQYF
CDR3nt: TGTGCCAGCAGCCAAGAAAAGGGACAGTCCTACGAGCAGTACTTC

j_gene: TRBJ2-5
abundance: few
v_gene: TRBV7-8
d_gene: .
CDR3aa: CASSALRGIVETQYF
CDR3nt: TGTGCCAGCAGCGCCCTTAGAGGGATAGTGGAGACCCAGTACTTC

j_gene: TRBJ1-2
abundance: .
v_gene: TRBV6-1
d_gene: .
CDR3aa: CASNTSRGLGGYTF
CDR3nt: TGTGCCAGCAATACCTCAAGGGGGTTGGGTGGCTACACCTTC

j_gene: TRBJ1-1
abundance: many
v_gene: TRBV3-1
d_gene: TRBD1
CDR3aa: CASSQEQGLGAEAFF
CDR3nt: TGTGCCAGCAGCCAAGAACAGGGGTTGGGCGCTGAAGCTTTCTTT

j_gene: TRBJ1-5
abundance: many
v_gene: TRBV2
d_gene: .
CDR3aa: CASTLNQGFEPQHF
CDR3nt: TGTGCCAGCACCCTAAATCAGGGTTTTGAGCCCCAGCATTTT

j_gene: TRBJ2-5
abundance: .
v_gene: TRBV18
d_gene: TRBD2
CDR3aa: CASSPSGGLETQYF
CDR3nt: TGTGCCAGCTCACCATCGGGGGGGTTGGAGACCCAGTACTTC

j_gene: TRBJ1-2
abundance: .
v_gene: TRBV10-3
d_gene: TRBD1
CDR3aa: CATRPDRGQDYGYTF
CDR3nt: TGTGCCACTAGGCCTGACAGGGGGCAAGACTATGGCTACACCTTC

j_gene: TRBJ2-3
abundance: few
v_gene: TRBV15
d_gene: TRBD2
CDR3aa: CATSSTSGGVGTQYF
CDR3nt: TGTGCCACCAGTTCTACTAGCGGGGGTGTGGGTACGCAGTATTTT

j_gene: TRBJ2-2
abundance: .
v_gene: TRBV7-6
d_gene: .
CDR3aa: CASSPEAWGYTGELFF
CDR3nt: TGTGCCAGCAGCCCCGAAGCTTGGGGCTACACCGGGGAGCTGTTTTTT

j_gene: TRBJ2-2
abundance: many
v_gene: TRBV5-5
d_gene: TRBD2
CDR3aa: CASSWTSGNTGELFF
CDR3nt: TGTGCCAGCAGCTGGACTAGCGGGAACACCGGGGAGCTGTTTTTT

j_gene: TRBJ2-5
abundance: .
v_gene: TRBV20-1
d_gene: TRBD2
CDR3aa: CSAMGLAGGETQYF
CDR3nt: TGCAGTGCTATGGGACTAGCGGGAGGAGAGACCCAGTACTTC

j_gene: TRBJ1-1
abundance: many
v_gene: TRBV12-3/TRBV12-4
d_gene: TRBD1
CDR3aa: CASSLGDRANTEAFF
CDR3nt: TGTGCCAGCAGTTTAGGGGACAGGGCGAACACTGAAGCTTTCTTT

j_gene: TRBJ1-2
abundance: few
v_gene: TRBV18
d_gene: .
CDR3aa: CASSHKTVNYGYTF
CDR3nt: TGTGCCAGCTCACACAAGACAGTAAACTATGGCTACACCTTC

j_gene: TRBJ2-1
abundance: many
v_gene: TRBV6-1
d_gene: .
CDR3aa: CASSPTGSSYNEQFF
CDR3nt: TGTGCCAGCAGCCCCACAGGGAGCTCCTACAATGAGCAGTTCTTC

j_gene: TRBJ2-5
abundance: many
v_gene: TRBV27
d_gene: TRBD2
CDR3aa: CASSSGLAGTETQYF
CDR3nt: TGTGCCAGCAGTTCGGGACTAGCGGGAACAGAGACCCAGTACTTC

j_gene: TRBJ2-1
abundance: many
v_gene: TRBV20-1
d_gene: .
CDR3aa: CSARRGGNEQFF
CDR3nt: TGCAGTGCTAGAAGGGGGGGAAATGAGCAGTTCTTC

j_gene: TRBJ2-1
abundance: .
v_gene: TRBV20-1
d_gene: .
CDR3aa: CSAREGGDRAEQFF
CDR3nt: TGCAGTGCTAGAGAGGGTGGGGACCGAGCTGAGCAGTTCTTC

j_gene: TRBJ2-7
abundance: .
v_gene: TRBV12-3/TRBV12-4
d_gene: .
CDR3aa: CASGQMVSEQYF
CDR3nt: TGTGCCAGCGGCCAAATGGTCTCCGAGCAGTACTTC

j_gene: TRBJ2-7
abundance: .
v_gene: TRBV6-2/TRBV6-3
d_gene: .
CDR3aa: CASSYPQTGRYEQYF
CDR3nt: TGTGCCAGCAGTTACCCACAGACAGGACGATACGAGCAGTACTTC

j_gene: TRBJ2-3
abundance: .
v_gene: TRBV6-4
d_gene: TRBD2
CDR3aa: CASSDWTSGSTDTQYF
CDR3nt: TGTGCCAGCAGTGACTGGACTAGCGGCAGCACAGATACGCAGTATTTT

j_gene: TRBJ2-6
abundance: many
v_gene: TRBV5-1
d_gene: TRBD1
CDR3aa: CASSLEPQGAEAGANVLTF
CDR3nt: TGCGCCAGCAGCTTGGAACCCCAGGGGGCCGAGGCCGGGGCCAACGTCCTGACTTTC

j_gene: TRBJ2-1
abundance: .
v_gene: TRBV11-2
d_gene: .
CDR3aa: CASSLVRGKNEQFF
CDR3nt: TGTGCCAGCAGCTTAGTGCGGGGTAAAAATGAGCAGTTCTTC

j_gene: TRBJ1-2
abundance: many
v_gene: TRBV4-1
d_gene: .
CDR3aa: CASSQGSGGRLYGYTF
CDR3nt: TGCGCCAGCAGCCAAGGATCGGGGGGACGACTCTATGGCTACACCTTC

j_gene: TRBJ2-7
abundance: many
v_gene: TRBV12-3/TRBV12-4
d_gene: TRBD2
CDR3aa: CASSLGTSGSSYEQYF
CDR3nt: TGTGCCAGCAGTCTTGGGACTAGCGGGAGCTCCTACGAGCAGTACTTC

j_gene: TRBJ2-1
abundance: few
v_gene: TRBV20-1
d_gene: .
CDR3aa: CSAGRGYNEQFF
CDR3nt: TGCAGTGCTGGTCGGGGCTACAATGAGCAGTTCTTC

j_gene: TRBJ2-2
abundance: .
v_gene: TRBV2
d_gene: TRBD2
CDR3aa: CASSETSGGARTGELFF
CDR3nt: TGTGCCAGCAGTGAGACTAGCGGGGGGGCCAGGACCGGGGAGCTGTTTTTT

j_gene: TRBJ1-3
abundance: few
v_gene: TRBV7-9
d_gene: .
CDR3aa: CASSSLRGTDSGNTIYF
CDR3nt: TGTGCCAGCAGCTCACTCCGGGGGACCGACTCTGGAAACACCATATATTTT

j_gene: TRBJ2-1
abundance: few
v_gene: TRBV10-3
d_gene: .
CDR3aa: CAISGRQNSYNEQFF
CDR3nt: TGTGCCATCAGTGGCCGGCAGAACTCCTACAATGAGCAGTTCTTC

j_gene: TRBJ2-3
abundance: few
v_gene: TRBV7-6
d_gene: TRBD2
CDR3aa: CASSLGLSGPDTQYF
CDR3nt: TGTGCCAGCAGCTTAGGCCTTAGCGGGCCAGATACGCAGTATTTT

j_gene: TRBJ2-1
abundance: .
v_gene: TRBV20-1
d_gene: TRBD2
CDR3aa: CSARWTSGYNEQFF
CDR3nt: TGCAGTGCTCGCTGGACTAGCGGTTACAATGAGCAGTTCTTC

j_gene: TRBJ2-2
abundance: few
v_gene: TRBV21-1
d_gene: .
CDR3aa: CASSKSAERAGELFF
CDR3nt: TGTGCCAGCAGCAAGTCCGCGGAAAGGGCCGGGGAGCTGTTTTTT

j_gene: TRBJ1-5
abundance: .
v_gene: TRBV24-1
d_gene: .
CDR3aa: CATSDGVFQPQHF
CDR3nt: TGTGCCACCAGTGATGGGGTTTTTCAGCCCCAGCATTTT

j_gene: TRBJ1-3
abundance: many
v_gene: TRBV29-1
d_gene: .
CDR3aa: CSVGTGASGNTIYF
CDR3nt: TGCAGCGTTGGGACGGGTGCTTCTGGAAACACCATATATTTT

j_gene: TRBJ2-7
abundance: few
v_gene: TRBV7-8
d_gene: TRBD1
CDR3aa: CASSAGTGGGNEQYF
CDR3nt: TGTGCCAGCAGCGCAGGGACAGGGGGCGGTAACGAGCAGTACTTC

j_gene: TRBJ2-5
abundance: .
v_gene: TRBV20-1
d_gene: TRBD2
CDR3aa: CSARFLAGAETQYF
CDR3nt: TGCAGTGCTAGATTCCTAGCGGGGGCCGAGACCCAGTACTTC

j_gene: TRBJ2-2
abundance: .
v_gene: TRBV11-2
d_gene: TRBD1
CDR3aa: CASSLSLLVQGASGELFF
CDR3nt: TGTGCCAGCAGCTTAAGCTTATTGGTCCAGGGGGCGTCCGGGGAGCTGTTTTTT

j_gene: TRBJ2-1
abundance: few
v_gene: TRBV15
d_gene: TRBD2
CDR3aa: CATSRAAGGPEEQFF
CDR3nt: TGTGCCACCAGCAGAGCAGCGGGGGGGCCTGAGGAGCAGTTCTTC

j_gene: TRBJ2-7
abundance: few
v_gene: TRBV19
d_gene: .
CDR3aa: CASSSLGSYEQYF
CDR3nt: TGTGCCAGTAGTTCGCTGGGTTCCTACGAGCAGTACTTC

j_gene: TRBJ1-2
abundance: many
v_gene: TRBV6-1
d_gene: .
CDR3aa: CASSAGGGANYGYTF
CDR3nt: TGTGCCAGCAGTGCTGGGGGGGGAGCTAACTATGGCTACACCTTC

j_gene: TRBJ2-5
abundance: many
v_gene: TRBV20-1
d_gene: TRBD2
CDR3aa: CSATLAGEEKTQYF
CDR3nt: TGCAGTGCAACACTAGCGGGAGAGGAGAAGACCCAGTACTTC

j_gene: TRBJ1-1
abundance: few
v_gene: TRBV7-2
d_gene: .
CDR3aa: CASSRDGSEAFF
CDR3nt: TGTGCCAGCAGCCGGGACGGAAGTGAAGCTTTCTTT

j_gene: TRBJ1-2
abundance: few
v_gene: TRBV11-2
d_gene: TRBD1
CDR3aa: CASSSILQGSGYTF
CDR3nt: TGTGCCAGCAGCTCCATACTACAGGGGTCTGGCTACACCTTC

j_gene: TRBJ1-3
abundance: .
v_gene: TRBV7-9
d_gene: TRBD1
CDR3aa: CASRPTGEGNTIYF
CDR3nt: TGTGCCAGCAGACCGACAGGGGAAGGAAACACCATATATTTT

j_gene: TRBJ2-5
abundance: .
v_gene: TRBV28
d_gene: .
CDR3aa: CASSPTIGETQYF
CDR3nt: TGTGCCAGCAGTCCCACTATAGGGGAGACCCAGTACTTC

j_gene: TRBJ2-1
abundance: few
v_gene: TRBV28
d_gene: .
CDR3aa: CASSLPQGFSYNEQFF
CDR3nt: TGTGCCAGCAGTCTACCTCAGGGGTTCTCCTACAATGAGCAGTTCTTC

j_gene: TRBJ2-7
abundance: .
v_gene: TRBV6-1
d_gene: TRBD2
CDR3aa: CASEIETSGSYEQYF
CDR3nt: TGTGCCAGCGAAATCGAGACTAGCGGATCCTACGAGCAGTACTTC

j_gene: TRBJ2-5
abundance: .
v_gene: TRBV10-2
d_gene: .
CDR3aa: CASSDFEFQETQYF
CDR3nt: TGCGCCAGCAGTGACTTCGAGTTCCAAGAGACCCAGTACTTC

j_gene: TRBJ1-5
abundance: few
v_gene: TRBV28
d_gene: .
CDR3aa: CASSLFSGFSNQPQHF
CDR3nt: TGTGCCAGCAGTTTATTTTCAGGGTTCAGCAATCAGCCCCAGCATTTT